This T cell receptor beta chain was obtained from a study of cytomegalovirus exposure and HLA in healthy donors. Regarding the study as a whole: A later analysis linked a missense variant in DCLRE1C to the trimming of TCR beta V and J genes. Researchers catalogued roughly 170 TCR beta chains as cytomegalovirus-associated.

The PCR was carried out with 60 Vbeta primers and 13 Jbeta primers. Clones were read by immunoSEQ multiplex PCR, and TCRdb kept only the in-frame ones, dropping some. The table shows 150,000 or so clones, with 70% to 85% occurring only once. Germline CDR1 is MDHEN and CDR2 is SYDVKM. V was clipped by 4 bases and J by 6 bases; unmatched bases: 3. The CDR3 contains 15 residues. This clone was seen a handful of times. The antigen is not known. The TCR comes from a woman in her forties or fifties in good health and CMV-seropositive. The gene calls are TRBV28 and TRBJ2-2; 12 nucleotides match TRBD2. The material sequenced was PBMCs. CDR3 nucleotide sequence: TGTGCCAGCAGTTCACTAGCGGGGGGACCCGGGGAGCTGTTTTTT. Protein product: CASSSLAGGPGELFF.